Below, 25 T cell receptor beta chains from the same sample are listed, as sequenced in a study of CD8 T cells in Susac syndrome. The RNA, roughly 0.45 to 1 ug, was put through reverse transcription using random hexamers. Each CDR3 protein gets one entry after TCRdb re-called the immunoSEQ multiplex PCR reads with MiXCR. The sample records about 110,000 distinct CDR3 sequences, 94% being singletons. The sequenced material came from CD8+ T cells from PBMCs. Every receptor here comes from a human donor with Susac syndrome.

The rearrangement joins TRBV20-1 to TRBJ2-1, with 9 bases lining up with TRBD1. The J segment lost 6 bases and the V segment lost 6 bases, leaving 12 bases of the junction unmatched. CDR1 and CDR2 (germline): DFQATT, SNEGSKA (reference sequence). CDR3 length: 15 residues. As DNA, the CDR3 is TGCAGTGCCAATACAAGGGACAGGGCCCTCAATGAGCAGTTCTTC. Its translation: CSANTRDRALNEQFF.

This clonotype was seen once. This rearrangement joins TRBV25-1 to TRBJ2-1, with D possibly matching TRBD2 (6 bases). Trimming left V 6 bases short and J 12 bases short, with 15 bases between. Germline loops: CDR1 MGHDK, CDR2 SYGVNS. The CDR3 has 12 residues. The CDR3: CASSEWGTGQFF. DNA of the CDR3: TGTGCCAGCAGCGAGTGGGGGACTGGGCAGTTCTTC.

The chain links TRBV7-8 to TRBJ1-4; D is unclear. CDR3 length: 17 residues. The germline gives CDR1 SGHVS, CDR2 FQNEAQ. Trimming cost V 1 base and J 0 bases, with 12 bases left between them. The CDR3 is CASSLEARPATNEKLFF. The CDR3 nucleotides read TGTGCCAGCAGCTTAGAGGCTCGGCCTGCAACTAATGAAAAACTGTTTTTT.

In nucleotides, the CDR3 is TGTGCCAGCAGCTCCTTCCAAGAGACCCAGTACTTC. The encoded protein is CASSSFQETQYF. V gene TRBV5-4 combines with J gene TRBJ2-5; no definite D call. V lost 3 bases and J 1 base, leaving 4 bases between the germline ends. The CDR3 has 12 residues. Germline assignment: CDR1 SGHNT and CDR2 YYREEE (reference sequence).

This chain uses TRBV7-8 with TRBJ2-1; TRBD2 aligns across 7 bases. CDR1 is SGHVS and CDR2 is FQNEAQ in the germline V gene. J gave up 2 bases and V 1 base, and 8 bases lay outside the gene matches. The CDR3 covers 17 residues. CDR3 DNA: TGTGCCAGCAGCTTAGGCGATAGCGGGCCCCCCTACAATGAGCAGTTCTTC. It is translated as CASSLGDSGPPYNEQFF. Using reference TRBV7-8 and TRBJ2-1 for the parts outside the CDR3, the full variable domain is GAGVSQSPRYKVAKRGQDVALRCDPISGHVSLFWYQQALGQGPEFLTYFQNEAQLDKSGLPSDRFFAERPEGSVSTLKIQRTQQEDSAVYLCASSLGDSGPPYNEQFFGPGTRLTVL.

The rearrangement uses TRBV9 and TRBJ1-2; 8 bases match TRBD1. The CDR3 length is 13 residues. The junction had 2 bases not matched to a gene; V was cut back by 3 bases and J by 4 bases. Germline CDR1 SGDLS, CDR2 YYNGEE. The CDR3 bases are TGTGCCAGCAGCGAGGGACAGGCCTATGGCTACACCTTC. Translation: CASSEGQAYGYTF.

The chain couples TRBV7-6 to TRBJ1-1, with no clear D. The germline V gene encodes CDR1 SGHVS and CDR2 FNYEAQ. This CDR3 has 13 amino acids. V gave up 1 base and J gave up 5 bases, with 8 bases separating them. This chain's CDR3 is CASSLELSTEAFF. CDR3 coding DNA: TGTGCCAGCAGCTTAGAGCTATCGACTGAAGCTTTCTTT.

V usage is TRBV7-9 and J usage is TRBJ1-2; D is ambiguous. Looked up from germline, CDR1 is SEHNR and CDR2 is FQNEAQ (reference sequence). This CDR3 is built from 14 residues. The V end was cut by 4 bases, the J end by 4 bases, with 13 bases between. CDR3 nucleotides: TGTGCCAGCAGCTCCGAGACGGGCCCCTATGGCTACACCTTC. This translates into CASSSETGPYGYTF.

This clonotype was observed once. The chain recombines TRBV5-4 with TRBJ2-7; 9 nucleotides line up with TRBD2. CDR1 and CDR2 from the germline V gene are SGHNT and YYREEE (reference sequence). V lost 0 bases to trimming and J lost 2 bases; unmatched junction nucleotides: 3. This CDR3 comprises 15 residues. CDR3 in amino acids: CASSLGPSGTYEQYF. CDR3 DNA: TGTGCCAGCAGCTTGGGACCTAGCGGGACCTACGAGCAGTACTTC.

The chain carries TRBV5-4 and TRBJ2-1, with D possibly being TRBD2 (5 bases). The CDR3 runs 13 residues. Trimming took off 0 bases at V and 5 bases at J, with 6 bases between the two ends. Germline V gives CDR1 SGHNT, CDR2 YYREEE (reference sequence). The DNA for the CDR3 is TGTGCCAGCAGCTTGGCCGGGAACAATGAGCAGTTCTTC. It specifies CASSLAGNNEQFF. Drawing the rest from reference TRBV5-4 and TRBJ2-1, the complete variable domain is ETGVTQSPTHLIKTRGQQVTLRCSSQSGHNTVSWYQQALGQGPQFIFQYYREEENGRGNFPPRFSGLQFPNYSSELNVNALELDDSALYLCASSLAGNNEQFFGPGTRLTVL.

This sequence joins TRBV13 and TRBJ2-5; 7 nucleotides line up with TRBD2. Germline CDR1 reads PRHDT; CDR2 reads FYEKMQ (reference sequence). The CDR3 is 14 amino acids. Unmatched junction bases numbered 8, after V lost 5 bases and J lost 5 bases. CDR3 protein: CASSTWGGYETQYF. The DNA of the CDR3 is TGTGCCAGCAGCACATGGGGGGGATACGAGACCCAGTACTTC.

CDR3: CASSSGQDISPLHF. The CDR3, as DNA: TGTGCCAGCAGTTCGGGACAGGATATTTCACCCCTCCACTTT. This rearrangement joins TRBV27 to TRBJ1-6; 8 bases map to TRBD1. V shed 4 bases and J 9 bases; nucleotides not matched to a gene: 5. From germline, CDR1 is MNHEY and CDR2 SMNVEV (reference sequence). This CDR3 is 14 amino acids long.

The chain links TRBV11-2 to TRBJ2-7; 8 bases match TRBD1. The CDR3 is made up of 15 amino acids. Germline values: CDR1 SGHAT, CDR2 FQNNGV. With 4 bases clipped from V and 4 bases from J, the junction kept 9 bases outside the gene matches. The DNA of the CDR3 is TGTGCCAGCAGCTCCGGACAGGGCGAGGGATACGAGCAGTACTTC. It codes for CASSSGQGEGYEQYF.

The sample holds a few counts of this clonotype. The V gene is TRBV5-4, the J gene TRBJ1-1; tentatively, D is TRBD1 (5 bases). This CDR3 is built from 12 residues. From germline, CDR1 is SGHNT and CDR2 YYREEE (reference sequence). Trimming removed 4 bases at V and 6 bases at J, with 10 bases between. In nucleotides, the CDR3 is TGTGCCAGCAGCCCCGGAGGGGCTGAAGCTTTCTTT. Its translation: CASSPGGAEAFF.

The CDR3: CASRIAGGLGDTQYF. DNA for the CDR3: TGTGCAAGTCGCATAGCGGGGGGGCTCGGGGATACGCAGTATTTT. The chain couples TRBV12-2 to TRBJ2-3; TRBD1, as called in the table, went unchecked against the DNA. TRBV12-2 is noted as a pseudogene. This CDR3 is built from 15 residues.

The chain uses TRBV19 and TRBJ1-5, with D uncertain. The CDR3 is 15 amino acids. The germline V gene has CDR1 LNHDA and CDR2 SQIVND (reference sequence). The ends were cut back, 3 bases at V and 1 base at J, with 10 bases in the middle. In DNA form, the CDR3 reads TGTGCCAGTAGTATGGTACGGTCGAGCAATCAGCCCCAGCATTTT. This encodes CASSMVRSSNQPQHF.

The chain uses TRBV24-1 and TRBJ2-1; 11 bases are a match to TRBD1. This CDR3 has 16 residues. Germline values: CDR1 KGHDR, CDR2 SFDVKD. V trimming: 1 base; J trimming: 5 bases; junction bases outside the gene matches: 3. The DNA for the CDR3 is TGTGCCACCAGTGATTTTCCGGGACAGGGGGACAATGAGCAGTTCTTC. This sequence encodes CATSDFPGQGDNEQFF.

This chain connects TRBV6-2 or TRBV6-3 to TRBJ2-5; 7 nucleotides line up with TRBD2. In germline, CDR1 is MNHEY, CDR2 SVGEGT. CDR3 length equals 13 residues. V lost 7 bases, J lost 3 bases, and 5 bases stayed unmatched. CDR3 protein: CASKVAGEETQYF. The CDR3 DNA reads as TGTGCCAGCAAAGTGGCGGGGGAAGAGACCCAGTACTTC.

The CDR3 bases are TGTGCCAGCAGTTACGTCGGCGGGGGGCTCCAAGAGACCCAGTACTTC. Amino acid sequence: CASSYVGGGLQETQYF. The chain has TRBV6-2 or TRBV6-3 and TRBJ2-5; 8 bases are shared with TRBD2. This CDR3 has 16 amino acids. Germline V lookup: CDR1 MNHEY, CDR2 SVGEGT. J was trimmed by 1 base and V by 2 bases; bases with no gene match: 6.

CDR3 sequence: CASSPTTGLNTEAFF. The CDR3 region has the DNA TGTGCCAGCAGCCCCACGACAGGGTTGAACACTGAAGCTTTCTTT. The chain employs TRBV7-8 and TRBJ1-1; 7 nucleotides line up with TRBD1. Trimming cost V 5 bases and J 0 bases; bases outside gene matches: 6. This CDR3 spans 15 amino acids. In germline, CDR1 is SGHVS, CDR2 FQNEAQ.

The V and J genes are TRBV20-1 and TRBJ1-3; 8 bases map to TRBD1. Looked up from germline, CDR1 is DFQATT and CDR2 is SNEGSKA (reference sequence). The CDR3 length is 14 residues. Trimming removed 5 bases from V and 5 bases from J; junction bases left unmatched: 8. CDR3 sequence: CSADDRGSRNTIYF. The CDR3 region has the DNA TGCAGTGCTGATGACAGGGGCAGTAGAAACACCATATATTTT.

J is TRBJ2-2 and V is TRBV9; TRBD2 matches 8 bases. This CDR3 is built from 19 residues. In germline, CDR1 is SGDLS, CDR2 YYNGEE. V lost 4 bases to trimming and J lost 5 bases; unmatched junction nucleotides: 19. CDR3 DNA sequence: TGTGCCAGCAGCCTAGCACTACAGGGAGCGGGGGACCGAACCGGGGAGCTGTTTTTT. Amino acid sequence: CASSLALQGAGDRTGELFF.

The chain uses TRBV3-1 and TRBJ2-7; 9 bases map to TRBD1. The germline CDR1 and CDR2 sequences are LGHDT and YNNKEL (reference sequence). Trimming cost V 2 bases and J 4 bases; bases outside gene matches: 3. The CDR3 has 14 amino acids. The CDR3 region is CASSQWTGEYEQYF. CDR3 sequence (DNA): TGTGCCAGCAGCCAATGGACAGGGGAGTACGAGCAGTACTTC.

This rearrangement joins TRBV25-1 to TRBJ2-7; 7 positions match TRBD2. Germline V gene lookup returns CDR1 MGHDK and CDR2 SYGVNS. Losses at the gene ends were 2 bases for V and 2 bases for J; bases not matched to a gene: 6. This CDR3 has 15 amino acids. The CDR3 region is CASSELGGDTYEQYF. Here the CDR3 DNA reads TGTGCCAGCAGTGAACTGGGGGGGGATACCTACGAGCAGTACTTC.

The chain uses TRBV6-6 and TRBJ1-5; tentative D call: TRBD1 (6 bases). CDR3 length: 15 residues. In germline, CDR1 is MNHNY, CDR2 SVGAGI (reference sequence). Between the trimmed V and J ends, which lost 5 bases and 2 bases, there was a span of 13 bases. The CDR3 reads CASSVTGIGNQPQHF. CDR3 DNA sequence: TGTGCCAGCAGTGTCACAGGGATCGGCAATCAGCCCCAGCATTTT.